Listed here is a single TCR beta chain. Its specificity is unknown. Per the germline V gene, CDR1 is SGHTA and CDR2 is FQGNSA. The CDR3 loop spans 16 amino acids. Trimming removed 5 bases from V and 3 bases from J, with 18 bases in between. This specimen comes from a study of T-cell memory formation after mild COVID-19. TCRdb re-called the 5' RACE reads with MiXCR, one entry per CDR3 protein. This sample carries roughly 560,000 distinct CDR3 sequences, roughly 22% of them seen once, and the ten largest clones take around 12%. Broader study findings: Largely, contracting CD4+ clones fell within CM and EM, and contracting CD8+ clones within EMRA. The study detected some responding clones in pre-infection memory, suggesting cross-reactive memory joined.

The sequence derives from an adult woman who had mild COVID-19 (a few samples of this study predate the infection). Cell type and time point are not known. This chain connects TRBV7-2 to TRBJ2-3; D possibly corresponds to TRBD2 (6 bases). The sample was PBMCs or a T cell subset sorted from them (not recorded which). CDR3 in amino acids: CASSPSGGSGTDTQYF. The CDR3 bases are TGTGCCAGCAGCCCCTCTGGAGGGTCTGGGACAGATACGCAGTATTTT. Looking up the rest from reference TRBV7-2 and TRBJ2-3 gives the full variable domain: GAGVSQSPSNKVTEKGKDVELRCDPISGHTALYWYRQSLGQGLEFLIYFQGNSAPDKSGLPSDRFSAERTGGSVSTLTIQRTQQEDSAVYLCASSPSGGSGTDTQYFGPGTRLTVL.